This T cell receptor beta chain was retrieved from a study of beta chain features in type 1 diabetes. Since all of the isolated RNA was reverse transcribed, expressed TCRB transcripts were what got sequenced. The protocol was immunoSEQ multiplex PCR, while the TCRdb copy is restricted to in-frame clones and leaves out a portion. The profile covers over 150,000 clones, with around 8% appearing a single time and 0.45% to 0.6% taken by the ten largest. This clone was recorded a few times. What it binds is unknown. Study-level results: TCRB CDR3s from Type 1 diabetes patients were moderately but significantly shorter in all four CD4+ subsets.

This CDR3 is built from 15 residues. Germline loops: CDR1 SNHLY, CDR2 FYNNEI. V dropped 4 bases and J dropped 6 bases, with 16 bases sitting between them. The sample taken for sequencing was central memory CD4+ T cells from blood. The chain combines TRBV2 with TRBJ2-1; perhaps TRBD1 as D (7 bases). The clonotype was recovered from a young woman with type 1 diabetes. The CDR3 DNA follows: TGTGCCAGCAGTGTTTTATCAGGGGGAGGCAATGAGCAGTTCTTC. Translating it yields CASSVLSGGGNEQFF. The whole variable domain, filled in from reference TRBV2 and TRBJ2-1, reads EPEVTQTPSHQVTQMGQEVILRCVPISNHLYFYWYRQILGQKVEFLVSFYNNEISEKSEIFDDQFSVERPDGSNFTLKIRSTKLEDSAMYFCASSVLSGGGNEQFFGPGTRLTVL.